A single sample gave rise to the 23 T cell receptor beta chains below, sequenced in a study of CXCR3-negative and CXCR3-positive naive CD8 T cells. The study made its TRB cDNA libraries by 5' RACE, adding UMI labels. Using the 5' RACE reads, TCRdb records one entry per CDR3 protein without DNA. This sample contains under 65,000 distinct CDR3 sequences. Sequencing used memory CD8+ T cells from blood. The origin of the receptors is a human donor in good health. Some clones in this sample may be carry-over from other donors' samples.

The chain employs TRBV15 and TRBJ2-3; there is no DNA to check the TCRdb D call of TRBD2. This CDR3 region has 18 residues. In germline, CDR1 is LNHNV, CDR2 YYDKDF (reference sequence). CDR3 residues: CATSRDPGTSGLTDTQYF.

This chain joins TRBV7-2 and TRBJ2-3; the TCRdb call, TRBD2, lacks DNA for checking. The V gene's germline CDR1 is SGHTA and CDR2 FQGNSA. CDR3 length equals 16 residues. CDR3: CASSSGLALSTDTQYF.

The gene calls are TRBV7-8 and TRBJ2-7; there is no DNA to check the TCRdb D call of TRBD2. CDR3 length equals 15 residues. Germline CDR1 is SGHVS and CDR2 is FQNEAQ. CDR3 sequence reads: CASSLGPEGYYEQYF. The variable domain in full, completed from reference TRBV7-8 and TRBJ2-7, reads GAGVSQSPRYKVAKRGQDVALRCDPISGHVSLFWYQQALGQGPEFLTYFQNEAQLDKSGLPSDRFFAERPEGSVSTLKIQRTQQEDSAVYLCASSLGPEGYYEQYFGPGTRLTVT.

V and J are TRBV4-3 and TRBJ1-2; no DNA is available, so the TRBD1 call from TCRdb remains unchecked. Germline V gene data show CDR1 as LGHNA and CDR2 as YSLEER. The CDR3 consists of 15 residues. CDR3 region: CASSPGTSSFYGYTF.

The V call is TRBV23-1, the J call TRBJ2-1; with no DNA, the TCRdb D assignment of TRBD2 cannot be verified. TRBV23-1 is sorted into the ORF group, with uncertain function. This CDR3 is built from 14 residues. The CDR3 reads CASSQRRGYNEQFF.

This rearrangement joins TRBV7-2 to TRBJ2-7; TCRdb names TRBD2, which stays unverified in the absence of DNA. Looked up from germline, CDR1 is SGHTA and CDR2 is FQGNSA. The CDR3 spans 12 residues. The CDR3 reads CASSPGGVEQYF.

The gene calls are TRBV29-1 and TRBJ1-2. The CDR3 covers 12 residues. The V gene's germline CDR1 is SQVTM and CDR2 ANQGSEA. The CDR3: CSVEPQNYGYTF.

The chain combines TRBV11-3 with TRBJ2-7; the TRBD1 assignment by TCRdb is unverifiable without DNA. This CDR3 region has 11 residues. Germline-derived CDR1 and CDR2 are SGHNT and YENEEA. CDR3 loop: CASQGVNEQYF.

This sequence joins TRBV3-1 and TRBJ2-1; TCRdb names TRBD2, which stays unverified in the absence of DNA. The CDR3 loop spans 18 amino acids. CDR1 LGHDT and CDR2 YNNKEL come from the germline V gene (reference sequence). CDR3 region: CASSQGTSGAISYNEQFF.

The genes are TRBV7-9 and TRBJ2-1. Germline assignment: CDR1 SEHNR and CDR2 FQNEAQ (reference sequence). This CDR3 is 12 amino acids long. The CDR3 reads CASSSLAYEQFF.

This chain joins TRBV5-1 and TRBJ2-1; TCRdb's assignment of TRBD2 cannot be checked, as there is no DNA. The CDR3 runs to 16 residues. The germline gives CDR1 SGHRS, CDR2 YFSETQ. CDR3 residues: CASSRTGTSGRNEQFF.

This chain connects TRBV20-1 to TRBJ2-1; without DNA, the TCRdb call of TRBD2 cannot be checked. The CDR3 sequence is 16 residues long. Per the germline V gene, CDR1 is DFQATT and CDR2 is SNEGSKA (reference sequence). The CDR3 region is CSATGLAGGPYNEQFF.

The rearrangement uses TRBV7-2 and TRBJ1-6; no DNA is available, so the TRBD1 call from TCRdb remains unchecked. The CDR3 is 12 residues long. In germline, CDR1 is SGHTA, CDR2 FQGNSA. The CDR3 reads CASSPRGGPLHF.

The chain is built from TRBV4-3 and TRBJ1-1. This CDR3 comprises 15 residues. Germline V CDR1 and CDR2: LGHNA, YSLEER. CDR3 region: CASSQRAYENTEAFF.

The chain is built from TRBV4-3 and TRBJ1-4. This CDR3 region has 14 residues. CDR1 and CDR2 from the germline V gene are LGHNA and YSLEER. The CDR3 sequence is CASGQEVVGEKLFF.

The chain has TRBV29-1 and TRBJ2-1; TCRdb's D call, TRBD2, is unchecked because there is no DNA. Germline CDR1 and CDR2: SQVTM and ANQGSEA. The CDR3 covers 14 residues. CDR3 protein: CSVEGRGSYNEQFF.

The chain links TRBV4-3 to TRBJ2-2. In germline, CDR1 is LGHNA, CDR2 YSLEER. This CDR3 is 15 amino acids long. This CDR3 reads CASSPRSDSTGELFF.

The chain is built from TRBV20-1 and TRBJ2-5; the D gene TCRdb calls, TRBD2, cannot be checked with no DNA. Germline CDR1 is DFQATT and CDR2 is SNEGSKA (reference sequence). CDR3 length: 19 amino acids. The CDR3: CSARGLAVAGGGVQETQYF.

The CDR3 region is CASSWTGSEQYF. The chain employs TRBV5-1 and TRBJ2-7; TCRdb calls TRBD1, which cannot be checked without DNA. CDR1 SGHRS and CDR2 YFSETQ come from the germline V gene. The CDR3 contains 12 residues.

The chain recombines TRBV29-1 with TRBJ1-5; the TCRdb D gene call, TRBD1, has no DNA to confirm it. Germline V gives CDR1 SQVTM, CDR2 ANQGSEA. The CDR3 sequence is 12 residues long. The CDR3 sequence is CSVDRGFQPQHF. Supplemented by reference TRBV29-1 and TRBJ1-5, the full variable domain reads SAVISQKPSRDICQRGTSLTIQCQVDSQVTMMFWYRQQPGQSLTLIATANQGSEATYESGFVIDKFPISRPNLTFSTLTVSNMSPEDSSIYLCSVDRGFQPQHFGDGTRLSIL.

The CDR3 sequence is CASSDTGGYEQYF. This chain uses TRBV9 with TRBJ2-7; TCRdb selects TRBD1, and the lack of DNA leaves this call unchecked. The CDR3 runs to 13 residues. From germline, CDR1 is SGDLS and CDR2 YYNGEE.

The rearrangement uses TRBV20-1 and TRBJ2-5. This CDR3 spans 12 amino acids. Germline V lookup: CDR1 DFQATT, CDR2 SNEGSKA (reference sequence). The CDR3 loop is CSARDTGETQYF.

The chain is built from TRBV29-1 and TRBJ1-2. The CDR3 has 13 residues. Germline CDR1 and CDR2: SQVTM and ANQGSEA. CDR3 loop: CSARHGGDYGYTF.